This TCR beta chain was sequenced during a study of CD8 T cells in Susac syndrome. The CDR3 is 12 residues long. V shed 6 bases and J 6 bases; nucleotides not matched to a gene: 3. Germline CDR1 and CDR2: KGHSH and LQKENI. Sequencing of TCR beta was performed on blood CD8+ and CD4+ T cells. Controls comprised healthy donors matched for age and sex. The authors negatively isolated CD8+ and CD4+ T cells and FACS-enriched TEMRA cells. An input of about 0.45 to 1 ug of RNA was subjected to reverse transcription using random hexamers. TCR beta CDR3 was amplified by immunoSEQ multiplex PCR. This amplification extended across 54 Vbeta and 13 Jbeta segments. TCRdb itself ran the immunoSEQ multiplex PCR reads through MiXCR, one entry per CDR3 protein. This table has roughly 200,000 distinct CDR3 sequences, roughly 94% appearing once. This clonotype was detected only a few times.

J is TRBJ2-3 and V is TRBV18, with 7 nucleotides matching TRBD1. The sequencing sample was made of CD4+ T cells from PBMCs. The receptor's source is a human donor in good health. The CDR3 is CASSKGGDTQYF. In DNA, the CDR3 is TGTGCCAGCTCCAAAGGGGGCGATACGCAGTATTTT.